This T cell receptor beta chain originates from a study of CD8+CD57+ T cells in acquired aplastic anemia. In patients chosen for sequencing, flow cytometry had shown CD8+CD57+ cell expansion. Among the patients, all had severe acquired aplastic anemia. Blood samples were obtained from patients who had received no prior therapy. V dropped 0 bases and J dropped 7 bases, with 12 bases sitting between them. The CDR3 consists of 13 residues. Germline V CDR1 and CDR2: SQVTM, ANQGSEA. Profiling that covered TCR beta VDJ and CDR3 relied on genomic DNA as its template. TCRdb redid the calling of the reads with MiXCR, one entry per CDR3 protein. Altogether under 200,000 distinct CDR3 sequences are present, more than 45% being singletons, with the ten largest covering approximately 2.8%.

This rearrangement joins TRBV29-1 to TRBJ1-1; weak D call: TRBD1 (5 bases). This receptor was obtained from a human donor with aplastic anemia. The sample taken for sequencing was sorted CD4+, CD8+, or CD8+CD57+ T cells (not recorded which) from PBMCs. The CDR3 is CSVEDRGIGEAFF. The DNA for the CDR3 is TGCAGCGTTGAAGATCGGGGCATTGGTGAAGCTTTCTTT. The full variable domain, in which reference TRBV29-1 and TRBJ1-1 provide the parts outside the CDR3, is SAVISQKPSRDICQRGTSLTIQCQVDSQVTMMFWYRQQPGQSLTLIATANQGSEATYESGFVIDKFPISRPNLTFSTLTVSNMSPEDSSIYLCSVEDRGIGEAFFGQGTRLTVV.